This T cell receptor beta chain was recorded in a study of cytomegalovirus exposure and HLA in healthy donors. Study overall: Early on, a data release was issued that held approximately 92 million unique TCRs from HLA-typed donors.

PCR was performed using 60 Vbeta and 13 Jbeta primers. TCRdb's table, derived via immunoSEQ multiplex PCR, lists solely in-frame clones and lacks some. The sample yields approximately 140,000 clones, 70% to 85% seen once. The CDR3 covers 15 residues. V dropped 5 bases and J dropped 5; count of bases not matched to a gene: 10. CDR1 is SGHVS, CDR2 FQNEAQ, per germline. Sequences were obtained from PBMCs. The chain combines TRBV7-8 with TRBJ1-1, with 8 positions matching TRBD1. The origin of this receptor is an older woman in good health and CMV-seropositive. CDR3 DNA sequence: TGTGCCAGCAGCCTCAACCAGGGGGCGAGTACTGAAGCTTTCTTT. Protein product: CASSLNQGASTEAFF.